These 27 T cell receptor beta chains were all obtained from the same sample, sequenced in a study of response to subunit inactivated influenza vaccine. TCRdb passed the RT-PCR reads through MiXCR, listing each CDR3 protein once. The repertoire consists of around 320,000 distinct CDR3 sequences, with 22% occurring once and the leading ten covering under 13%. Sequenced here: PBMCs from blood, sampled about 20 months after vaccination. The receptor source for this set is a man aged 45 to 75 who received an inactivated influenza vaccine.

The CDR3 nucleotides are TGCGCCAGCAGCCAGGGGGTACAAGAGACCCAGTACTTC. Translated, it gives CASSQGVQETQYF. The chain combines TRBV4-1 with TRBJ2-5; D possibly matches TRBD1 or TRBD2 (5 bases each). The CDR3 length is 13 residues. Looked up from germline, CDR1 is MGHRA and CDR2 is YSYEKL. V was trimmed by 3 bases and J by 2 bases, leaving 7 bases between them.

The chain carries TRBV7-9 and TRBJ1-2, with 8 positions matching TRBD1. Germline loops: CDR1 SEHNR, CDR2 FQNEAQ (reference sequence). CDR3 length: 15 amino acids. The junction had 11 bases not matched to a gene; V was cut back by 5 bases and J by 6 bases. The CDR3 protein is CASSPGQGRGNGYTF. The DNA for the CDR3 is TGTGCCAGCAGCCCTGGACAGGGTAGAGGGAATGGCTACACCTTC.

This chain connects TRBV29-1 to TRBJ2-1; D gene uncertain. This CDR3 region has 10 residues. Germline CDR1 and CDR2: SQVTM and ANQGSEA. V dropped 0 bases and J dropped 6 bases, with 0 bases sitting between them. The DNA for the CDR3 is TGCAGCGTTGAAGACAATGAGCAGTTCTTC. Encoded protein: CSVEDNEQFF.

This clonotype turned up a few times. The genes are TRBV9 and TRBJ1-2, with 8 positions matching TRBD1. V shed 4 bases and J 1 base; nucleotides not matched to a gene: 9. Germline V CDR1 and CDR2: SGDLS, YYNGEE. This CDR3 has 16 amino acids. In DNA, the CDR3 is TGTGCCAGCAGCCCCAGGACAGGGAGAAATAACTATGGCTACACCTTC. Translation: CASSPRTGRNNYGYTF.

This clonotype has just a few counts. CDR3 residues: CSLIADRTDTQYF. The CDR3 DNA is TGCAGCCTTATAGCGGACCGCACAGATACGCAGTATTTT. The chain links TRBV29-1 to TRBJ2-3, with a weak D call TRBD2 (6 bases). There are 13 residues in the CDR3. CDR1 is SQVTM and CDR2 is ANQGSEA in the germline V gene. V was trimmed by 8 bases and J by 1 base, leaving 13 bases between them.

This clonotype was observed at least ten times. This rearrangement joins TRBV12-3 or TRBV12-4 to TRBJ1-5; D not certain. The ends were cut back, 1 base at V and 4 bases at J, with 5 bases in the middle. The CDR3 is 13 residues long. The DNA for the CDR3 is TGTGCCAGCAGTTTAGTTAGAAATCAGCCCCAGCATTTT. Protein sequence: CASSLVRNQPQHF.

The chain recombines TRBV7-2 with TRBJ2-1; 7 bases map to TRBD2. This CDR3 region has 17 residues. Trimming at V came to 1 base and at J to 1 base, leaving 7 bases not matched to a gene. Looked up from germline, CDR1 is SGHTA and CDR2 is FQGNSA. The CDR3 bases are TGTGCCAGCAGCTTAGGTTCGGGCGGGGGATCCTACAATGAGCAGTTCTTC. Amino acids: CASSLGSGGGSYNEQFF.

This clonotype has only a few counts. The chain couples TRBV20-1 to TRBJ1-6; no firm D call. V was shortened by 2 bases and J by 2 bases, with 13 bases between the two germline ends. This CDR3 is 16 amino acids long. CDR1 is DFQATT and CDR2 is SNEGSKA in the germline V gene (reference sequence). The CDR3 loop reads CSARQIQDAYNSPLHF. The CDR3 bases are TGCAGTGCTAGACAAATTCAGGACGCCTATAATTCACCCCTCCACTTT.

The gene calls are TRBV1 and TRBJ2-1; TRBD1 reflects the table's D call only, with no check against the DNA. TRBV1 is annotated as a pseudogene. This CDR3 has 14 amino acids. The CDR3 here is CTSSHRGPWNEQFF. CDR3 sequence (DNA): TGCACCAGCAGCCACAGGGGGCCGTGGAATGAGCAGTTCTTC.

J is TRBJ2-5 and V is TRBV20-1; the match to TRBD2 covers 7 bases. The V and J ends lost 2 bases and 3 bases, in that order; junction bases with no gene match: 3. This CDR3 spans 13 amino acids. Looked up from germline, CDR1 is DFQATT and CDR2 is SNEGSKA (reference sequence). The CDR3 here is CSARQGGKETQYF. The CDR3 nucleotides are TGCAGTGCTAGACAGGGAGGGAAAGAGACCCAGTACTTC.

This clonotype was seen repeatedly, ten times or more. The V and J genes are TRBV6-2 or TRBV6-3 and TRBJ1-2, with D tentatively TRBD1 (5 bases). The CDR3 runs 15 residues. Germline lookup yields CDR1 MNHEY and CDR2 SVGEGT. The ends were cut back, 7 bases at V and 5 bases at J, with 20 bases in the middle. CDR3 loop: CASTNSGGGYYGYTF. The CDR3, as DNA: TGTGCCAGCACCAACTCCGGCGGGGGGTATTATGGCTACACCTTC.

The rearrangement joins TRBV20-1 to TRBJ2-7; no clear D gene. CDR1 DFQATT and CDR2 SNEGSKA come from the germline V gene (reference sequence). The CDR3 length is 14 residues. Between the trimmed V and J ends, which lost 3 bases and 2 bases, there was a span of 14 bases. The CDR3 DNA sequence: TGCAGTGCTAGCGGATCAGAACAAACCTACGAGCAGTACTTC. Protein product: CSASGSEQTYEQYF.

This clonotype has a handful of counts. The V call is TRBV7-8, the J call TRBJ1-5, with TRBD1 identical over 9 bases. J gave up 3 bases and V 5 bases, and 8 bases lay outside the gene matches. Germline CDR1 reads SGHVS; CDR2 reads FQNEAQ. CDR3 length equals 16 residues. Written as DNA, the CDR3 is TGTGCCAGCAGCCCGGACAGGGGAGCATTCAATCAGCCCCAGCATTTT. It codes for CASSPDRGAFNQPQHF.

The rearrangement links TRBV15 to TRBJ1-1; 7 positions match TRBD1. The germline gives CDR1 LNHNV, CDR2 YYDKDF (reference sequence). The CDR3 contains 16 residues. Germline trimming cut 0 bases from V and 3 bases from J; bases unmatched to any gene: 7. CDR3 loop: CATSRDRGQGDTEAFF. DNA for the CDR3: TGTGCCACCAGCAGAGATAGGGGGCAGGGGGACACTGAAGCTTTCTTT.

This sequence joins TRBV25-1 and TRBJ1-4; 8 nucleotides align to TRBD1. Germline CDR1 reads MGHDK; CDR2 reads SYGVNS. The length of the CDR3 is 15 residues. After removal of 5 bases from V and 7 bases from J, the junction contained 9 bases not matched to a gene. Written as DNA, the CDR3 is TGTGCCAGCAGTTTCTCATACAGGGGGTTTGAAAAACTGTTTTTT. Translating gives CASSFSYRGFEKLFF.

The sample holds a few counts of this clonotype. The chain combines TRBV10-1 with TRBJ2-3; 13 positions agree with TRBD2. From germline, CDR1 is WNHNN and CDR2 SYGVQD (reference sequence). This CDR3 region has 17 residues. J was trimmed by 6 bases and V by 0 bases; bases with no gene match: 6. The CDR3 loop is CASSESTSGGPPDTQYF. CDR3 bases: TGCGCCAGCAGTGAGTCGACTAGCGGGGGGCCGCCGGATACGCAGTATTTT.

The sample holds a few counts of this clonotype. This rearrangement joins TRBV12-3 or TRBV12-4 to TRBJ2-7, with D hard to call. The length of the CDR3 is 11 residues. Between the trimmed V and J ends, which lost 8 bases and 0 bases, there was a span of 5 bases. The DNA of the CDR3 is TGTGCCAGCTCCCACTCCTACGAGCAGTACTTC. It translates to CASSHSYEQYF.

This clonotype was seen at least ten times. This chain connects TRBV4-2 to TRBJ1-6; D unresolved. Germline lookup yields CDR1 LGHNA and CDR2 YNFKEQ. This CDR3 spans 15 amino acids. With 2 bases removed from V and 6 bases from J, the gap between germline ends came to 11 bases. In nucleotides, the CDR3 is TGTGCCAGCAGCCAACCATTTTTGGGTAATTCACCCCTCCACTTT. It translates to CASSQPFLGNSPLHF.

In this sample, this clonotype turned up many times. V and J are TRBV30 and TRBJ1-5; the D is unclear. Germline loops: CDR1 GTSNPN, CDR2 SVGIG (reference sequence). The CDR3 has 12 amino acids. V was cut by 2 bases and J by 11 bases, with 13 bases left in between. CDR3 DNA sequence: TGTGCCTGGAGTAACGGACCGGCAGCCCAGCATTTT. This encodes CAWSNGPAAQHF.

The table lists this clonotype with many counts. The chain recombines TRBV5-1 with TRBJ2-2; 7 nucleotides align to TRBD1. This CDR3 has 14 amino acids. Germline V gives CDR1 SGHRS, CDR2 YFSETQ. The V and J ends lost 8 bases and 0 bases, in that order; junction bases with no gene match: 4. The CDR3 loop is CASTGTANTGELFF. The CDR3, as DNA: TGCGCCAGTACCGGGACAGCGAACACCGGGGAGCTGTTTTTT.

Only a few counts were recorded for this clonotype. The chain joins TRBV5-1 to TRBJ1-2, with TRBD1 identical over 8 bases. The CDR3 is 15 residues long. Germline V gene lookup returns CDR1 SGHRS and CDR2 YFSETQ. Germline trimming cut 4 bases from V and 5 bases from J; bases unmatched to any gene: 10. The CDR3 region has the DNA TGCGCCAGCAGCCCAGACCAGGGGGCCTGGTATGGCTACACCTTC. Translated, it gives CASSPDQGAWYGYTF.

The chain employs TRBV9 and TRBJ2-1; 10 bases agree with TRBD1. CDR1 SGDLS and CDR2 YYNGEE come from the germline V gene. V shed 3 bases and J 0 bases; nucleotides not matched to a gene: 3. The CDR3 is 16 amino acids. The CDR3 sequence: CASSEGQGSSYNEQFF. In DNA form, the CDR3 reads TGTGCCAGCAGCGAGGGACAGGGGAGCTCCTACAATGAGCAGTTCTTC.

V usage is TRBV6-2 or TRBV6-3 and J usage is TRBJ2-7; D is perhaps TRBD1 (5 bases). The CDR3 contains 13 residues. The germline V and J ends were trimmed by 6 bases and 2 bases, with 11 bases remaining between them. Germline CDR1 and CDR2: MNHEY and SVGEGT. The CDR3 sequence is CASSRRQTYEQYF. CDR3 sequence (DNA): TGTGCCAGCAGCCGACGACAGACCTACGAGCAGTACTTC.

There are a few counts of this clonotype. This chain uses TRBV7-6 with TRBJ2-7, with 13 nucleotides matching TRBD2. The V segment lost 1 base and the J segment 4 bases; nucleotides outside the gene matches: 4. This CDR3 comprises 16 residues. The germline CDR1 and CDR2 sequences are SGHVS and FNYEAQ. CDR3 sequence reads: CASSLEGLAGSYEQYF. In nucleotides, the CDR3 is TGTGCCAGCAGCTTAGAGGGACTAGCGGGATCATACGAGCAGTACTTC.

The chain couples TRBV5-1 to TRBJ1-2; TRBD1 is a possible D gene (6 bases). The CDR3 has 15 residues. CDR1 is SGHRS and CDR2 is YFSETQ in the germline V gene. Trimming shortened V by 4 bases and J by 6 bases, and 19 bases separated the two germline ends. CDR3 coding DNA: TGCGCCAGCAGCGACCGAGGGGGATGGATGGATGGCTACACCTTC. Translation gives CASSDRGGWMDGYTF.

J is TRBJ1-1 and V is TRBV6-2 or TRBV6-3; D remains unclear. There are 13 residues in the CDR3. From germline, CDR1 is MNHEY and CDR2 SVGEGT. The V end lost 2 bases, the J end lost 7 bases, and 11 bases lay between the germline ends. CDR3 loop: CASSYGGLGEAFF. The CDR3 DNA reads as TGTGCCAGCAGTTACGGAGGGTTAGGTGAAGCTTTCTTT.

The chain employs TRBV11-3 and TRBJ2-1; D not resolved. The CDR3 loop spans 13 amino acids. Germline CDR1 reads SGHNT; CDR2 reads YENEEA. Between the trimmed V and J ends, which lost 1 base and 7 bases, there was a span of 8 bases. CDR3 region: CASSLGSRNEQFF. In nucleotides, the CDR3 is TGTGCCAGCAGCTTAGGGTCCAGGAATGAGCAGTTCTTC.